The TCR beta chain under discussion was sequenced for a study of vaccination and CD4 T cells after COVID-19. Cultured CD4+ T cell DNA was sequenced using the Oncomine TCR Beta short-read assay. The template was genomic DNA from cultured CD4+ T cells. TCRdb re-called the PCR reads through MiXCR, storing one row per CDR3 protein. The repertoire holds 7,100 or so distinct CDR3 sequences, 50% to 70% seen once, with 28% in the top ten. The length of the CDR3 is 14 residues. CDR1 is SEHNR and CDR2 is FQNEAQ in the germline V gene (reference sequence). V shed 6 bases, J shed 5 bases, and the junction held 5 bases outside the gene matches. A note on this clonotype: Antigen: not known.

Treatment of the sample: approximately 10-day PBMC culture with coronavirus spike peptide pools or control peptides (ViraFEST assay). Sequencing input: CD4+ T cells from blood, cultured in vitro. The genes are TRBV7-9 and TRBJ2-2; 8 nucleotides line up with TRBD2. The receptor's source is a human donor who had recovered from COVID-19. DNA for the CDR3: TGTGCCAGCAGACGCGGGAGGTGGACCGGGGAGCTGTTTTTT. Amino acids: CASRRGRWTGELFF.